Listed below are T cell receptor beta chains from one sample, sequenced in a study of chemoradiotherapy in HPV16-positive cancers. TCRdb's table, derived via immunoSEQ multiplex PCR, lists solely in-frame clones and lacks some. The table records around 33,000 clones, around 87% of them present only once. The sample was blood, taken from a patient who underwent chemoradiotherapy. The receptors here all came from a human donor with HPV-associated anogenital cancer. Both conserved end residues are part of each CDR3. D genes are given only for firm matches. Not every row has a clone size; where given, it reads once, few, many or a size class.

CDR3 protein: CASSLFTGGGGNTIYF
CDR3 DNA: TGTGCCAGCAGCCTATTTACAGGGGGCGGTGGAAACACCATATATTTT
clone size: -
D gene: TRBD1
V gene: TRBV11-2
J gene: TRBJ1-3
CDR3 length: 16

CDR3 protein: CASSLDPRTGELFF
CDR3 DNA: TGTGCCAGCAGCTTGGACCCCAGGACCGGGGAGCTGTTTTTT
clone size: -
D gene: -
V gene: TRBV5-4
J gene: TRBJ2-2
CDR3 length: 14

CDR3 protein: CASSDLMTGADTQYF
CDR3 DNA: TGTGCCAGCAGTGATTTAATGACAGGCGCAGATACGCAGTATTTT
clone size: -
D gene: -
V gene: TRBV6-1
J gene: TRBJ2-3
CDR3 length: 15

CDR3 protein: CASSFGGRSNQPQHF
CDR3 DNA: TGTGCCAGCTCTTTCGGGGGCAGATCAAATCAGCCCCAGCATTTT
clone size: -
D gene: -
V gene: TRBV18
J gene: TRBJ1-5
CDR3 length: 15

CDR3 protein: CASSLTGQLNQPQHF
CDR3 DNA: TGTGCCAGCAGCTTGACCGGACAGCTCAATCAGCCCCAGCATTTT
clone size: -
D gene: -
V gene: TRBV7-9
J gene: TRBJ1-5
CDR3 length: 15

CDR3 protein: CATSRDRGEGYTF
CDR3 DNA: TGTGCCACCAGCAGAGATCGGGGCGAGGGCTACACCTTC
clone size: -
D gene: -
V gene: TRBV15
J gene: TRBJ1-2
CDR3 length: 13

CDR3 protein: CASSLQRHGKLFF
CDR3 DNA: TGTGCCAGCAGTTTACAGAGACACGGAAAACTGTTTTTT
clone size: once
D gene: -
V gene: TRBV28
J gene: TRBJ1-4
CDR3 length: 13

CDR3 protein: CASSHFGPNSYEQYF
CDR3 DNA: TGTGCCAGTAGTCATTTTGGACCGAACTCCTACGAGCAGTACTTC
clone size: once
D gene: -
V gene: TRBV19
J gene: TRBJ2-7
CDR3 length: 15

CDR3 protein: CASRENQWLRVNF
CDR3 DNA: TGTGCCAGCAGGGAAAATCAGTGGCTAAGGGTTAACTTC
clone size: few
D gene: -
V gene: TRBV6-5
J gene: TRBJ1-2
CDR3 length: 13

CDR3 protein: CASSGGGLLTDTQYF
CDR3 DNA: TGTGCCAGCAGTGGAGGGGGACTTCTCACAGATACGCAGTATTTT
clone size: -
D gene: -
V gene: TRBV2
J gene: TRBJ2-3
CDR3 length: 15

CDR3 protein: CASSLEAGSSYNSPLHF
CDR3 DNA: TGTGCCAGCAGCTTAGAGGCCGGGAGCTCCTATAATTCACCCCTCCACTTT
clone size: few
D gene: -
V gene: TRBV7-6
J gene: TRBJ1-6
CDR3 length: 17

CDR3 protein: CASSRLDTSTDTQYF
CDR3 DNA: TGCGCCAGCAGCCGATTAGATACTAGCACAGATACGCAGTATTTT
clone size: -
D gene: -
V gene: TRBV5-1
J gene: TRBJ2-3
CDR3 length: 15

CDR3 protein: CASSFGTSFETQYF
CDR3 DNA: TGTGCCAGCAGCTTCGGGACTAGCTTTGAGACCCAGTACTTC
clone size: -
D gene: TRBD2
V gene: TRBV7-9
J gene: TRBJ2-5
CDR3 length: 14

CDR3 protein: CTGRETDTQYF
CDR3 DNA: TGTACGGGGAGAGAGACAGATACGCAGTATTTT
clone size: -
D gene: -
V gene: TRBV20-1
J gene: TRBJ2-3
CDR3 length: 11

CDR3 protein: CASSSLEGPSTDTQYF
CDR3 DNA: TGTGCCAGCAGCTCCCTGGAGGGCCCATCCACAGATACGCAGTATTTT
clone size: -
D gene: -
V gene: TRBV5-6
J gene: TRBJ2-3
CDR3 length: 16

CDR3 protein: CASSQSSWRYQETQYF
CDR3 DNA: TGCGCCAGCAGTCAATCTAGTTGGAGGTATCAAGAGACCCAGTACTTC
clone size: -
D gene: -
V gene: TRBV23-1
J gene: TRBJ2-5
CDR3 length: 16

CDR3 protein: CASSLGVGGDYEQYF
CDR3 DNA: TGCGCCAGCAGCTTGGGTGTCGGGGGGGACTACGAGCAGTACTTC
clone size: few
D gene: TRBD2
V gene: TRBV5-1
J gene: TRBJ2-7
CDR3 length: 15

CDR3 protein: CASSLSRLSRGRGMNTEAFF
CDR3 DNA: TGTGCCAGCAGTTTATCCAGATTGAGCAGGGGGCGTGGGATGAACACTGAAGCTTTCTTT
clone size: -
D gene: TRBD1
V gene: TRBV27
J gene: TRBJ1-1
CDR3 length: 20

CDR3 protein: CASSYFSGGADTQYF
CDR3 DNA: TGTGCCAGCAGTTATTTTTCGGGGGGGGCAGATACGCAGTATTTT
clone size: -
D gene: TRBD2
V gene: TRBV6-6
J gene: TRBJ2-3
CDR3 length: 15

CDR3 protein: CASSLEGGLEAFF
CDR3 DNA: TGTGCCAGCAGCTTAGAGGGGGGGCTTGAAGCTTTCTTT
clone size: -
D gene: -
V gene: TRBV7-9
J gene: TRBJ1-1
CDR3 length: 13

CDR3 protein: CASNRQGDWTEAFF
CDR3 DNA: TGTGCCAGCAACAGACAGGGGGATTGGACTGAAGCTTTCTTT
clone size: once
D gene: TRBD1
V gene: TRBV6-1
J gene: TRBJ1-1
CDR3 length: 14

CDR3 protein: CASGGTGYSYEQYF
CDR3 DNA: TGTGCCAGCGGAGGGACAGGCTACTCCTACGAGCAGTACTTC
clone size: -
D gene: TRBD1
V gene: TRBV6-1
J gene: TRBJ2-7
CDR3 length: 14

CDR3 protein: CASSQTIPGTNEKLFF
CDR3 DNA: TGCGCCAGCAGCCAAACCATACCCGGGACTAATGAAAAACTGTTTTTT
clone size: -
D gene: -
V gene: TRBV4-3
J gene: TRBJ1-4
CDR3 length: 16

CDR3 protein: CASSWTRTGNTGELFF
CDR3 DNA: TGTGCCAGCAGCTGGACGAGGACAGGGAACACCGGGGAGCTGTTTTTT
clone size: -
D gene: TRBD1
V gene: TRBV7-6
J gene: TRBJ2-2
CDR3 length: 16

CDR3 protein: CASSTTSDGSGNTIYF
CDR3 DNA: TGTGCCAGCAGCACAACATCGGACGGCTCTGGAAACACCATATATTTT
clone size: -
D gene: -
V gene: TRBV7-9
J gene: TRBJ1-3
CDR3 length: 16

CDR3 protein: CASSFKAYLNEQFF
CDR3 DNA: TGTGCCAGCAGTTTTAAGGCCTACCTAAATGAGCAGTTCTTC
clone size: -
D gene: -
V gene: TRBV28
J gene: TRBJ2-1
CDR3 length: 14

CDR3 protein: CASSLTLSGGAYEQYF
CDR3 DNA: TGCGCCAGCAGCTTGACCCTTAGCGGGGGGGCCTACGAGCAGTACTTC
clone size: -
D gene: TRBD2
V gene: TRBV5-1
J gene: TRBJ2-7
CDR3 length: 16

CDR3 protein: CASSSRRNPQGGSTGELFF
CDR3 DNA: TGTGCCAGCAGCTCCCGGAGAAACCCTCAGGGAGGGTCCACCGGGGAGCTGTTTTTT
clone size: -
D gene: TRBD2
V gene: TRBV7-3
J gene: TRBJ2-2
CDR3 length: 19